Below, one T cell receptor (beta chain) is given with its context. The antigen remains unidentified. The data stem from a study of T cell responses to AZD1222 COVID-19 vaccine. Study-level findings and limits: Spike-specific TCR breadth rose after two AZD1222 doses, and depth rose as well. Every sample of the repertoires postdated the peak T cell response.

V was shortened by 5 bases and J by 0 bases, with 14 bases between the two germline ends. Germline V gene lookup returns CDR1 SGHTA and CDR2 FQGNSA. This CDR3 has 15 residues. The data were produced by immunoSEQ multiplex PCR, yet TCRdb's version contains in-frame clones alone and is incomplete. The sample includes over 85,000 clones, more than 85% of them seen just once. This clonotype was sampled from an adult in good health. The sample in question was peripheral blood, obtained on day 0 of AZD1222 vaccination. The chain links TRBV7-2 to TRBJ2-7, with a tentative D call TRBD2 (6 bases). The CDR3 DNA sequence: TGTGCCAGCAGCGCTAGCGACGTCGGCTCCTACGAGCAGTACTTC. It encodes CASSASDVGSYEQYF.